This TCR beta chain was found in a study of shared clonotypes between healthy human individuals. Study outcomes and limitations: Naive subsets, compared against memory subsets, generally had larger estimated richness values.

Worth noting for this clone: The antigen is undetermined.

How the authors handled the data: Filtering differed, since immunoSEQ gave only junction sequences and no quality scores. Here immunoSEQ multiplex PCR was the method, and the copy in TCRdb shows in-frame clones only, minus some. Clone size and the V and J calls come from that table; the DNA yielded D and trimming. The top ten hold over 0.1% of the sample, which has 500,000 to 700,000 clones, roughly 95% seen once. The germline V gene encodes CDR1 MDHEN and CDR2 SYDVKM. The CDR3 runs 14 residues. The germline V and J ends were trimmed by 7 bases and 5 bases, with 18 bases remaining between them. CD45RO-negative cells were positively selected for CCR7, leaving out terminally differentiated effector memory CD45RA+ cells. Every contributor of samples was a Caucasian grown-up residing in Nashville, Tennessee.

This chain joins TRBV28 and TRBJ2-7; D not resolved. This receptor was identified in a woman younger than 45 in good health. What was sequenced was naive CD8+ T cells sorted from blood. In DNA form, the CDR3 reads TGTGCCAGCACCGCGAGCTTTGATCTAGACGAGCAGTACTTC. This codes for CASTASFDLDEQYF.